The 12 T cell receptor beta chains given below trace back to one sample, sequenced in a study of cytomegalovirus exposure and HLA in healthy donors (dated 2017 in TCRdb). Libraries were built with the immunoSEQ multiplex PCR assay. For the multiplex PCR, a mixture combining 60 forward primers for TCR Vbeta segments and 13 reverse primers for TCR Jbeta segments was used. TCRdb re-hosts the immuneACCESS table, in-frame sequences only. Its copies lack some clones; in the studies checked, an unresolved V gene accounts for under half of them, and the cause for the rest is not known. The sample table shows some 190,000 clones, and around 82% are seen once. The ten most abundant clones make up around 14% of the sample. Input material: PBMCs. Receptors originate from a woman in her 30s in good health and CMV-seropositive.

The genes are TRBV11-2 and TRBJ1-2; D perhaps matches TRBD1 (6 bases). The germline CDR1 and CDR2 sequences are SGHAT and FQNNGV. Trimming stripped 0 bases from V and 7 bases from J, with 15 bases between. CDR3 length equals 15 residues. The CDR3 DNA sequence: TGTGCCAGCAGCTTAGACTCGTGGGGGCAGGGTGGCTACACCTTC. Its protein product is CASSLDSWGQGGYTF.

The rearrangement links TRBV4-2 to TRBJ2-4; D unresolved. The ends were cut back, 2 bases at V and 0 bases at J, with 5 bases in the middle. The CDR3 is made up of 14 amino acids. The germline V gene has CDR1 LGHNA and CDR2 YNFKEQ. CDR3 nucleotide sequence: TGTGCCAGCAGCCAACTAAGAGCCAAAAACATTCAGTACTTC. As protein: CASSQLRAKNIQYF.

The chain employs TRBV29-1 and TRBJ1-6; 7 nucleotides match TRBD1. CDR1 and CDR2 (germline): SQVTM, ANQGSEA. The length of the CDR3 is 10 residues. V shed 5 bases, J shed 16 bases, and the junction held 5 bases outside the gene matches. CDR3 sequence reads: CSVWQQGLHF. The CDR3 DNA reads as TGCAGCGTTTGGCAACAGGGGCTCCACTTT.

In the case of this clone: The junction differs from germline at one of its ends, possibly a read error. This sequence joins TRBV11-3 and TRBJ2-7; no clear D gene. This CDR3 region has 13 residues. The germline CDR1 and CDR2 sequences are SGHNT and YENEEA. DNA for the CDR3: TGTGCCAGCAGCGTAGACGAGCCATACGAGCAGTACTTC. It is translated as CASSVDEPYEQYF.

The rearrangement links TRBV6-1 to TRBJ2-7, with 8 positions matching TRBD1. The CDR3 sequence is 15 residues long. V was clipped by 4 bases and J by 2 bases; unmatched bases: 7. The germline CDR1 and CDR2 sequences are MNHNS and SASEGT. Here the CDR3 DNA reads TGTGCCAGCAGTGCCCCCGGGACAGGCGCCTACGAGCAGTACTTC. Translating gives CASSAPGTGAYEQYF.

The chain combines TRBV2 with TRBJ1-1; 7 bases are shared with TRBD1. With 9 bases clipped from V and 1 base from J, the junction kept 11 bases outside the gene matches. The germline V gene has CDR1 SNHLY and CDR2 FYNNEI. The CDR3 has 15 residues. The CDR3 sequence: CARSHQQGQNTEAFF. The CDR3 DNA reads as TGTGCCAGAAGCCATCAACAGGGGCAGAACACTGAAGCTTTCTTT.

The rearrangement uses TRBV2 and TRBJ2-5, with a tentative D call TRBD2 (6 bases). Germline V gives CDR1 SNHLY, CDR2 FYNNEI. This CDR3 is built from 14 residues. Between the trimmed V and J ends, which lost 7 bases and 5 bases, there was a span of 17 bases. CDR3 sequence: CASTQGRGRETQYF. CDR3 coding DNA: TGTGCCAGCACCCAAGGGCGAGGGAGGGAGACCCAGTACTTC. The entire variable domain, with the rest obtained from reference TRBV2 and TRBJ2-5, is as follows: EPEVTQTPSHQVTQMGQEVILRCVPISNHLYFYWYRQILGQKVEFLVSFYNNEISEKSEIFDDQFSVERPDGSNFTLKIRSTKLEDSAMYFCASTQGRGRETQYFGPGTRLLVL.

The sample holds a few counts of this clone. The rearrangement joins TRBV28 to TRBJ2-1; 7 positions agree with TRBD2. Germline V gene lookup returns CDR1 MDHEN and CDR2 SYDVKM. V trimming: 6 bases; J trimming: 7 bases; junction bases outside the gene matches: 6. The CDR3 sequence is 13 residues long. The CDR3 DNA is TGTGCCAGCAGGATGGGGGGGAAAAATGAGCAGTTCTTC. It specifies CASRMGGKNEQFF.

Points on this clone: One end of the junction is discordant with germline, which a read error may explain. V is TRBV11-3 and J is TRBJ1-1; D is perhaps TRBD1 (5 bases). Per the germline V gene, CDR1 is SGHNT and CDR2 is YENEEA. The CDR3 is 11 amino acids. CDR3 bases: TGTGCCAGCAGCTTAGAGGGGAGCGGGGGCTTT. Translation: CASSLEGSGGF. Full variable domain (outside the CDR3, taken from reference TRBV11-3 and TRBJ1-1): EAGVVQSPRYKIIEKKQPVAFWCNPISGHNTLYWYLQNLGQGPELLIRYENEEAVDDSQLPKDRFSAERLKGVDSTLKIQPAELGDSAVYLCASSLEGSGGFGQGTRLTVV.

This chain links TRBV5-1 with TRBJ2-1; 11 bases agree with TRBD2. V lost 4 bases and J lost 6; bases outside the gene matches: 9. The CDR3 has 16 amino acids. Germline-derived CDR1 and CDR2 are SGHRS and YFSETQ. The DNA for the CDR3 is TGCGCCAGCAGCGTAAGGCTAGCGGGGGGACGCAATGAGCAGTTCTTC. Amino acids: CASSVRLAGGRNEQFF.

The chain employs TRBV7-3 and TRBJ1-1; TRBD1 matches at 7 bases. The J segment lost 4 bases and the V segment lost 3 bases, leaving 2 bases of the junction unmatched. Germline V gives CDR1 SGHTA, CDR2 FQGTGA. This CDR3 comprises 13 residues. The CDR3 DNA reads TGTGCCAGCAGCTTTGACAGGGTCACTGAAGCTTTCTTT. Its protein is CASSFDRVTEAFF. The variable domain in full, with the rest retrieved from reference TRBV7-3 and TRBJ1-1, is GAGVSQTPSNKVTEKGKYVELRCDPISGHTALYWYRQSLGQGPEFLIYFQGTGAADDSGLPNDRFFAVRPEGSVSTLKIQRTERGDSAVYLCASSFDRVTEAFFGQGTRLTVV.

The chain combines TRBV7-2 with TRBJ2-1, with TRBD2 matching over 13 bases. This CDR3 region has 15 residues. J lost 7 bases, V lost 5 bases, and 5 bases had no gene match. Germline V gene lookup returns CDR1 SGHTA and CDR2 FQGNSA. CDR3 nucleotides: TGTGCCAGCAGCCCCGGACTAGCGGGAGAGAATGAGCAGTTCTTC. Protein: CASSPGLAGENEQFF.